Listed below are T cell receptor beta chains from one sample, sequenced in a study of sequential checkpoint blockade in melanoma. The protocol was immunoSEQ multiplex PCR, while the TCRdb copy is restricted to in-frame clones and leaves out a portion. The sample records approximately 5,200 clones, 70% to 85% being singletons. Specimen: CD8+ T cells sorted from blood (inferred from file names), collected from a patient given nivolumab and ipilimumab in sequence. The receptors derive from a human donor with melanoma. CDR3s include the opening cysteine and the closing phenylalanine or tryptophan. D genes are given only for firm matches. A row's size may be missing; if present it is once, few, many or a size class.

J: TRBJ2-7; V: TRBV28; D: .; size: few; DNA: TGTGCCAGCAGTGGGGGGACAGCGATCTCCTACGAGCAGTACTTC; CDR3: CASSGGTAISYEQYF
J: TRBJ1-1; V: TRBV11-2; D: .; size: .; DNA: TGTGCCAGCAGCTTAGATTTTCCAGGGGTGAACACTGAAGCTTTCTTT; CDR3: CASSLDFPGVNTEAFF
J: TRBJ2-7; V: TRBV2; D: TRBD1; size: once; DNA: TGTGCCAGCAGGGGACAGGGGGTTTACGAGCAGTACTTC; CDR3: CASRGQGVYEQYF
J: TRBJ2-1; V: TRBV15; D: .; size: .; DNA: TGTGCCACCAGCAGAGGGTCGGAGATATACAATGAGCAGTTCTTC; CDR3: CATSRGSEIYNEQFF
J: TRBJ2-7; V: TRBV11-2; D: TRBD2; size: .; DNA: TGTGCCAGCACCAGCGGGGGGTCTCGCGAGCAGTACTTC; CDR3: CASTSGGSREQYF
J: TRBJ2-2; V: TRBV15; D: .; size: .; DNA: TGTGCCACCAGCAGAGGAGTACAGCTAAACACCGGGGAGCTGTTTTTT; CDR3: CATSRGVQLNTGELFF
J: TRBJ1-4; V: TRBV15; D: .; size: .; DNA: TGTGCCACCAGCAGAGATAGGGGCGCAACTAATGAAAAACTGTTTTTT; CDR3: CATSRDRGATNEKLFF
J: TRBJ1-5; V: TRBV7-9; D: .; size: .; DNA: TGTGCCAGCAGCTTAGGCGATCAGCCCCAGCATTTT; CDR3: CASSLGDQPQHF
J: TRBJ1-1; V: TRBV5-1; D: TRBD1; size: .; DNA: TGCGCCAGCAGCCGGGGACAGGAGAACACTGAAGCTTTTTTT; CDR3: CASSRGQENTEAFF
J: TRBJ1-4; V: TRBV27; D: .; size: .; DNA: TGTGCCAGCGCACAGGGACCCGATAATGAAAAACTGTTTTTT; CDR3: CASAQGPDNEKLFF
J: TRBJ1-2; V: TRBV29-1; D: .; size: .; DNA: TGCAGCGTTGAGGGGACAACAGCTAACTATGGCTACACCTTC; CDR3: CSVEGTTANYGYTF
J: TRBJ2-7; V: TRBV2; D: TRBD2; size: .; DNA: TGTGCCAGCAGCCCGGGACTACATTCCTACGAGCAGTACTTC; CDR3: CASSPGLHSYEQYF
J: TRBJ2-5; V: TRBV4-1; D: .; size: .; DNA: TGCGCCAGCAGCCACTTCGATGACAGGCCGCAAGAGACCCAGTACTTC; CDR3: CASSHFDDRPQETQYF
J: TRBJ2-7; V: TRBV4-1; D: .; size: .; DNA: TGCGCCAGCAGCCAAGCCTACGGGGACTGGCGCGAGCAGTACTTC; CDR3: CASSQAYGDWREQYF
J: TRBJ1-1; V: TRBV28; D: .; size: few; DNA: TGTGCCAGCAGCCCCGTCGGGGGCACTGAAGCTTTCTTT; CDR3: CASSPVGGTEAFF
J: TRBJ1-4; V: TRBV7-6; D: .; size: .; DNA: TGTGCCAGCAGCCAGAGGGTCCCTAAATCCCCGGACGTAACTAATGAAAAACTGTTTTTT; CDR3: CASSQRVPKSPDVTNEKLFF
J: TRBJ2-3; V: TRBV6-4; D: TRBD2; size: .; DNA: TGTGCCAGCAGTGGAACTAGCGGAGATACGCAGTATTTT; CDR3: CASSGTSGDTQYF
J: TRBJ2-1; V: TRBV6-5; D: .; size: .; DNA: TGTGCCAGCAGCCCGGACGGGAAGAATGAGCAGTTCTTC; CDR3: CASSPDGKNEQFF
J: TRBJ2-7; V: TRBV7-6; D: .; size: .; DNA: TGTGCCAGCAGCTTAGAGGTAGGGGTTGAATCCTACGAGCAGTACTTC; CDR3: CASSLEVGVESYEQYF
J: TRBJ2-7; V: TRBV10-2; D: .; size: few; DNA: TGCGCCAGCAGTGCTGACAGCTCCTACGAGCAGTACTTC; CDR3: CASSADSSYEQYF
J: TRBJ2-1; V: TRBV27; D: TRBD2; size: once; DNA: TGTGCCAGCAGTTTGCGGACTAGTAGCGGTGAGCAGTTCTTC; CDR3: CASSLRTSSGEQFF
J: TRBJ1-5; V: TRBV7-8; D: TRBD1; size: .; DNA: TGTGCCAGCAGCTTAGCTGGACAGGGTAGGAATCAGCCCCAGCATTTT; CDR3: CASSLAGQGRNQPQHF
J: TRBJ1-5; V: TRBV9; D: .; size: few; DNA: TGTGCCAGCAGCGTAGAGGGGGTGGGGCCCCAGCATTTT; CDR3: CASSVEGVGPQHF
J: TRBJ1-1; V: TRBV4-1; D: TRBD1; size: .; DNA: TGCGCCAGCAGCCAAGAGTACGGTCAGGGGGCGCTGATCACTGAAGCTTTCTTT; CDR3: CASSQEYGQGALITEAFF
J: TRBJ2-1; V: TRBV19; D: .; size: .; DNA: TGTGCCAGTTCAAGGGGCGCCTACTCCTACAATGAGCAGTTCTTC; CDR3: CASSRGAYSYNEQFF
J: TRBJ2-7; V: TRBV21-1; D: .; size: .; DNA: TGTGCCAGCATCCAGAACAGGGTCAATAGCGTCGTCCAGGTCTCCTACGAGCAGTACTTC; CDR3: CASIQNRVNSVVQVSYEQYF
J: TRBJ2-5; V: TRBV6-5; D: .; size: .; DNA: TGTGCCAGCAGGAAGATAGGAGCGGAGACCCAGTACTTC; CDR3: CASRKIGAETQYF
J: TRBJ2-1; V: TRBV18; D: TRBD2; size: .; DNA: TGTGCCAGCTCCGCTAGCGGGATAGCCTACAATGAGCAGTTCTTC; CDR3: CASSASGIAYNEQFF
J: TRBJ1-5; V: TRBV6-1; D: .; size: once; DNA: TGTGCCAGCAGTGATATAAGAGCCCAGCATTTT; CDR3: CASSDIRAQHF
J: TRBJ2-1; V: TRBV11-3; D: .; size: .; DNA: TGTGCCAGCAGCCAGCACAGGGGGGGAGCCAATGAGCAGTTCTTC; CDR3: CASSQHRGGANEQFF
J: TRBJ2-2; V: TRBV6-6; D: .; size: few; DNA: TGTGCCATCAGTGAGCCCGTCCACACCGGGGAGCTGTTTTTT; CDR3: CAISEPVHTGELFF
J: TRBJ2-7; V: TRBV27; D: .; size: .; DNA: TGTGCCAGCAGTTTATCTGGGAGTTCTGGCTACGAGCAGTACTTC; CDR3: CASSLSGSSGYEQYF
J: TRBJ2-5; V: TRBV10-3; D: .; size: .; DNA: TGTGCCATCAGTGGGGGAGGCCCCCAAGAGACCCAGTACTTC; CDR3: CAISGGGPQETQYF
J: TRBJ2-7; V: TRBV7-8; D: .; size: .; DNA: TGTGCCAGCAGCCTACAGGGCCGGGGGTACTTC; CDR3: CASSLQGRGYF
J: TRBJ2-1; V: TRBV27; D: .; size: .; DNA: TGTGCCAGCAGAATCGCGGGTGAGGGTTACAATGAGCAGTTCTTC; CDR3: CASRIAGEGYNEQFF
J: TRBJ2-5; V: TRBV18; D: TRBD2; size: once; DNA: TGTGCCAGCTCACCAAGGACTAGCGGGGGTCAAGAGACCCAGTACTTC; CDR3: CASSPRTSGGQETQYF
J: TRBJ2-4; V: TRBV6-5; D: TRBD2; size: .; DNA: TGTGCCAGCAGTTACTCGCGGGGGGCTGACATTCAGTACTTC; CDR3: CASSYSRGADIQYF
J: TRBJ1-1; V: TRBV14; D: TRBD1; size: few; DNA: TGTGCCAGCAGCCCTCAGGGGGCGAACACTGAAGCTTTCTTT; CDR3: CASSPQGANTEAFF
J: TRBJ2-5; V: TRBV28; D: TRBD2; size: .; DNA: TGTGCCAGCAGTCCGACTAGCGGGGGTCAAGAGACCCAGTACTTC; CDR3: CASSPTSGGQETQYF
J: TRBJ2-1; V: TRBV5-1; D: TRBD2; size: once; DNA: TGCGCCAGCAGCTTAAGCGGGAGCTCCTACAATGAGCAGTTCTTC; CDR3: CASSLSGSSYNEQFF
J: TRBJ2-2; V: TRBV9; D: TRBD2; size: .; DNA: TGTGCCAGCCGGGGGGCGAACACCGGGGAGCTGTTTTTT; CDR3: CASRGANTGELFF
J: TRBJ2-3; V: TRBV5-1; D: TRBD2; size: .; DNA: TGCGCCAGCAGCCAGAACCTAGCGGGGGCCACAGATACGCAGTATTTT; CDR3: CASSQNLAGATDTQYF